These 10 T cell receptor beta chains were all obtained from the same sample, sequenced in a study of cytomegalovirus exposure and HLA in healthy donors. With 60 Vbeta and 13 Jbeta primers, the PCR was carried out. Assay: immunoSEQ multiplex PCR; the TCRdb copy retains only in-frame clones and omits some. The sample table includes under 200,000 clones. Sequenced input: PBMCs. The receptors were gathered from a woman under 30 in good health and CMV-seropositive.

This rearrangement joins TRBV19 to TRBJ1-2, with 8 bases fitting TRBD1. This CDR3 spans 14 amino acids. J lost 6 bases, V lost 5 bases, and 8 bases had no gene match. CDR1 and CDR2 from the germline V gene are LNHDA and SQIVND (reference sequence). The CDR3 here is CASSLPRGQDGYTF. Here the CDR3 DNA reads TGTGCCAGTAGTCTCCCCAGGGGGCAGGATGGCTACACCTTC.

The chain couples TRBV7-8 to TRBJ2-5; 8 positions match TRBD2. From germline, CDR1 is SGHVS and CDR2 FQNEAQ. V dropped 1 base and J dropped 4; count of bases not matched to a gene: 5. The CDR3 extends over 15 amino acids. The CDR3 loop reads CASSLVPGGAETQYF. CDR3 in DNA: TGTGCCAGCAGCTTAGTGCCGGGGGGGGCAGAGACCCAGTACTTC.

CDR3 region: CASSLVAAGGGQETQYF. CDR3 bases: TGTGCCAGCAGCTTAGTTGCCGCGGGAGGAGGTCAAGAGACCCAGTACTTC. The chain links TRBV11-2 to TRBJ2-5, with TRBD2 matching over 8 bases. The J segment lost 2 bases and the V segment lost 1 base, leaving 9 bases of the junction unmatched. The CDR3 has 17 residues. Germline V gives CDR1 SGHAT, CDR2 FQNNGV.

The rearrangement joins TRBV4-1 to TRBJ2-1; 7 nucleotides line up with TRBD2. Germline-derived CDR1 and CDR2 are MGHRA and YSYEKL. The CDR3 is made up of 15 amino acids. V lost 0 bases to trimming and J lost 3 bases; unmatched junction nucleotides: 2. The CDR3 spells CASSQDASGYNEQFF. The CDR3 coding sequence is TGCGCCAGCAGCCAAGATGCTAGCGGCTACAATGAGCAGTTCTTC.

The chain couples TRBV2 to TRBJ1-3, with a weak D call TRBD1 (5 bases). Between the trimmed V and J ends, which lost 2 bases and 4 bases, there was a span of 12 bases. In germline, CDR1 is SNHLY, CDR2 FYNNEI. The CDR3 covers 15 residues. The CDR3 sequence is CASSETRVEGNTIYF. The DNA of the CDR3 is TGTGCCAGCAGTGAAACCAGGGTGGAAGGAAACACCATATATTTT.

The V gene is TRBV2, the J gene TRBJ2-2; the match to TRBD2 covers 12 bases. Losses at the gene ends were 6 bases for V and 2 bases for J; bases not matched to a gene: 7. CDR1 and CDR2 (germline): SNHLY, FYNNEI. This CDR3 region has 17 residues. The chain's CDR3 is CASRPGLAGRNTGELFF. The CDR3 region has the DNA TGTGCCAGCAGGCCTGGACTAGCGGGGCGTAACACCGGGGAGCTGTTTTTT.

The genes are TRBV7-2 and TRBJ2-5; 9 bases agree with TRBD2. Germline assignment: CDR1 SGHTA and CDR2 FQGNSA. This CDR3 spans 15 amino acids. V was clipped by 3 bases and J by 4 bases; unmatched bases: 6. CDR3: CASSFQRGVGETQYF. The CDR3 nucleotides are TGTGCCAGCAGCTTCCAGCGGGGGGTTGGAGAGACCCAGTACTTC.

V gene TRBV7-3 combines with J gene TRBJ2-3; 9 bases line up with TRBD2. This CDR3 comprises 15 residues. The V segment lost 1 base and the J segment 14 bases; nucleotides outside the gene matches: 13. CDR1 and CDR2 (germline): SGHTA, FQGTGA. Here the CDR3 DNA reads TGTGCCAGCAGCTTAAACCCAGCGGGGGGCAGTCCCCCGTATTTT. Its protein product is CASSLNPAGGSPPYF.

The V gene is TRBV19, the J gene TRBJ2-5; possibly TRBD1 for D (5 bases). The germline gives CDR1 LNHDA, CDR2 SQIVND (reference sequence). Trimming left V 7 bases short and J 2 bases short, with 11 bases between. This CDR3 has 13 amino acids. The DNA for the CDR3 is TGTGCCAGTACCGGTACAGGACAAGAGACCCAGTACTTC. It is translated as CASTGTGQETQYF.

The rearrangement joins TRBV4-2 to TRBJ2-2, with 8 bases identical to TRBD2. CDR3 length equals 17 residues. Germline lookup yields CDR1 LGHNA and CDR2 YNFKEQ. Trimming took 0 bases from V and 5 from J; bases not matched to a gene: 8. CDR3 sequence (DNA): TGTGCCAGCAGCCAAGATACTAGCGGAGCTACTACCGGGGAGCTGTTTTTT. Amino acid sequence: CASSQDTSGATTGELFF.